This entry describes one TCR beta chain. Antigen specificity is unknown. This sample is part of a study of blood T cells in healthy people across ages. Alongside a J-beta primer mix, a sample-barcoded 5' primer served in a second PCR lasting roughly 7 to 11 cycles. Template switching added a 12-random-nucleotide identifier to every cDNA molecule. In TCRdb, the 5' RACE reads were re-called with MiXCR into one record per CDR3 protein. This sample has some 1,800,000 distinct CDR3 sequences, with approximately 39% found just once. After removal of 0 bases from V and 0 bases from J, the junction contained 8 bases not matched to a gene. This CDR3 comprises 18 residues. Germline CDR1 reads SGDLS; CDR2 reads YYNGEE. The study's findings and limits: The recorded TCR beta diversity per million T cells decreased in a roughly linear manner with age. From one million sequenced T cells, diversity estimates were lower bounds.

The TCR comes from a human donor in good health. The chain carries TRBV9 and TRBJ2-3; 9 bases agree with TRBD2. The sequencing sample was made of blood. The CDR3 reads CASSVDLAGTTSTDTQYF. CDR3 DNA: TGTGCCAGCAGCGTAGACCTAGCGGGGACTACTAGCACAGATACGCAGTATTTT.